By share, the clone carrying this T cell receptor beta chain ranks as medium-sized (0.01 to 0.1%). Its antigen is unidentified. The germline gene is not matched at one end of the junction; a read error may be the cause. These data belong to a study of vaccination and CD4 T cells after COVID-19. Study context: Median time from COVID diagnosis to post-COVID sampling was over 80 days (35 to 161). Researchers treated cells with overlapping spike peptides taken from SARS-CoV-2, HCoV-NL63, HCoV-OC43 and HCoV-229E. Post-vaccination specimens were collected at a median of roughly 69 days following dose two (range 14 to 241).

Indicated treatment: roughly 10-day PBMC culture with coronavirus spike peptide pools or control peptides (ViraFEST assay). Wells contained 2 million or so PBMCs each, and these were cultured with around 10 IU/ml IL-2 and around 10 ug/ml peptide pools. CD4+ T cells that had been cultured provided DNA sequenced with the Oncomine TCR Beta short-read assay. TCRdb called the PCR reads again in MiXCR, with one record for every CDR3 protein. Of about 20,000 distinct CDR3 sequences in the sample, about 23% were seen once. This CDR3 comprises 11 residues. Germline V gives CDR1 MNHEY, CDR2 SVGAGI. The source of this sequence is a human donor with COVID-19. The chain is built from TRBV6-5 and TRBJ2-5, with D hard to call. The source material was cultured CD4+ T cells from blood. As DNA, the CDR3 is TGTGCCAGCAGTTCTCAAGGGACCCAGTACTTC. Translating gives CASSSQGTQYF.